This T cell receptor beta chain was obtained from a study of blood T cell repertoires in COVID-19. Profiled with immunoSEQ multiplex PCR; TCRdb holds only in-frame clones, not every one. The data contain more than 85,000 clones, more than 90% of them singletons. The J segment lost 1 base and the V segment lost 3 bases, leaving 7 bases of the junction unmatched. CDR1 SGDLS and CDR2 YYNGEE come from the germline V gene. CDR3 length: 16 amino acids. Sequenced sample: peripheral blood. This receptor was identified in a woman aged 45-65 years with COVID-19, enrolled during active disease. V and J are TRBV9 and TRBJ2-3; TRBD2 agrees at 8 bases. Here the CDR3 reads CASSAASGGGTDTQYF. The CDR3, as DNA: TGTGCCAGCAGCGCTGCCTCCGGGGGGGGCACAGATACGCAGTATTTT. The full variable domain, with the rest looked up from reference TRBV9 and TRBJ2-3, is DSGVTQTPKHLITATGQRVTLRCSPRSGDLSVYWYQQSLDQGLQFLIQYYNGEERAKGNILERFSAQQFPDLHSELNLSSLELGDSALYFCASSAASGGGTDTQYFGPGTRLTVL.